The 8 T cell receptor beta chains listed next were all sequenced from one sample in a study of OX40 agonist ivuxolimab in advanced cancers. Repertoires were generated with immunoSEQ multiplex PCR, while TCRdb's copy carries only in-frame clones and drops some. The table lists about 79,000 clones, about 90% of them singletons, with over 4% in the top ten. The starting material was CD4+ or CD8+ T cells sorted from blood, obtained in a trial of the OX40 agonist ivuxolimab. The receptor source for this set is an adult with an advanced solid tumor such as melanoma, head and neck, liver or kidney cancer.

The rearrangement joins TRBV9 to TRBJ2-7, with 7 bases matching TRBD2. The CDR3 consists of 15 residues. Germline values: CDR1 SGDLS, CDR2 YYNGEE. Losses at the gene ends were 0 bases for V and 2 bases for J; bases not matched to a gene: 5. The DNA of the CDR3 is TGTGCCAGCAGCGTAGGATTAGCGGGTGCCTACGAGCAGTACTTC. Protein sequence: CASSVGLAGAYEQYF.

The chain has TRBV6-1 and TRBJ2-1; the D gene is possibly TRBD2 (5 bases). CDR3 length: 14 amino acids. From germline, CDR1 is MNHNS and CDR2 SASEGT. Trimming pared 8 bases from V and 0 bases from J, leaving 11 bases between. The CDR3 spells CASEGSYSYNEQFF. DNA for the CDR3: TGTGCCAGCGAGGGCAGCTACTCCTACAATGAGCAGTTCTTC.

The chain is built from TRBV6-1 and TRBJ2-3; the match to TRBD2 covers 9 bases. CDR1 MNHNS and CDR2 SASEGT come from the germline V gene. V gave up 3 bases and J gave up 5 bases; unmatched junction bases: 6. CDR3 length: 15 amino acids. DNA of the CDR3: TGTGCCAGCAGTGACCGAGCGGGAGGCGGAGATACGCAGTATTTT. Its protein product is CASSDRAGGGDTQYF.

The chain recombines TRBV11-2 with TRBJ2-7, with 12 bases identical to TRBD1. V lost 5 bases and J lost 4; bases outside the gene matches: 9. The CDR3 extends over 16 amino acids. Germline V gene data show CDR1 as SGHAT and CDR2 as FQNNGV. The CDR3 region is CASSAGTGGLAYEQYF. The CDR3 region has the DNA TGTGCCAGCAGCGCGGGGACAGGGGGCCTGGCGTACGAGCAGTACTTC.

J is TRBJ2-2 and V is TRBV11-3, with no clear D. Germline V gene sequence: CDR1 SGHNT, CDR2 YENEEA. This CDR3 has 13 amino acids. V dropped 8 bases and J dropped 2 bases, with 9 bases sitting between them. CDR3: CASGQLNTGELFF. The CDR3 DNA reads as TGTGCCAGCGGGCAGCTAAACACCGGGGAGCTGTTTTTT.

The V and J genes are TRBV27 and TRBJ1-2; maybe TRBD1 (6 bases). Germline V CDR1 and CDR2: MNHEY, SMNVEV (reference sequence). This CDR3 is 16 amino acids long. The V end was cut by 5 bases, the J end by 4 bases, with 20 bases between. This CDR3 is CASSPRGGGSGYGYTF. In DNA form, the CDR3 reads TGTGCCAGCAGTCCCCGTGGGGGGGGCTCGGGCTATGGCTACACCTTC.

As to this clone: The sample has other DNA sequences that encode this CDR3 too. V usage is TRBV12-5 and J usage is TRBJ2-5, with D unclear. Looked up from germline, CDR1 is LGHNT and CDR2 is FRNRAP. The CDR3 has 14 residues. Trimming removed 1 base at V and 4 bases at J, with 10 bases between. CDR3 in amino acids: CASGLGSTVETQYF. The CDR3 coding sequence is TGTGCTAGTGGTTTGGGGAGTACGGTAGAGACCCAGTACTTC.

In the case of this clone: An end of the junction does not agree with germline; a read error may underlie this. The chain carries TRBV5-4 and TRBJ1-2; TRBD1 matches 8 bases. The CDR3 extends over 14 amino acids. Germline V lookup: CDR1 SGHNT, CDR2 YYREEE (reference sequence). The CDR3 DNA reads as TGTGCCAGCAGGCCAAACAGGGGGAACTTTGGCTACACCTTC. The encoded protein is CASRPNRGNFGYTF.